The T cell receptor (beta chain) described here comes from a study of shared clonotypes between healthy human individuals. Study-wide context: Three plates each covered CD4 naive and memory; CD8 naive two, CD8 memory one. Study-level findings and limits: Represented diversity (both genetic and exposure-history) was limited by the small number of donors. Memory subsets had estimated richness that was generally smaller than that of naive subsets.

CDR1 and CDR2 (germline): SGDLS, YYNGEE. Trimming cost V 1 base and J 6 bases, with 14 bases left between them. CDR3 length equals 15 residues. Assay: immunoSEQ multiplex PCR; the TCRdb copy retains only in-frame clones and omits some. The sample consists of about 2.3 million clones, more than 85% of them appearing once. Note on this clone: The antigen remains undetermined.

The V and J genes are TRBV9 and TRBJ1-5; possibly TRBD1 for D (5 bases). The sequencing input was naive CD4+ T cells from PBMCs. Subset indicated: CD45RA+ positively selected. The sequence derives from a man between 18 and 29 years old in good health. Some clones in this sample may be carry-over from other donors' samples. The CDR3 DNA follows: TGTGCCAGCAGCGTAAATGGCAGGGAGGGTCAGCCCCAGCATTTT. Translated, it gives CASSVNGREGQPQHF.